These 14 T cell receptor beta chains were all obtained from the same sample, sequenced in a study of immune cell composition in non-small cell lung cancer. Generated by immunoSEQ multiplex PCR, the TCRdb table keeps only in-frame clones and is missing some. The sample holds over 12,000 clones, about 69% seen once. The sequenced material came from lung tumor tissue. The receptors were sampled from a human donor with non-small cell lung cancer.

This chain links TRBV29-1 with TRBJ2-7; tentatively, D is TRBD2 (7 bases). Trimming left V 4 bases short and J 6 bases short, with 16 bases between. Germline CDR1 SQVTM, CDR2 ANQGSEA. The CDR3 length is 13 residues. The CDR3 coding sequence is TGCAGCGTTGCGCGGGGGCCGGAAGCCGAGCAGTACTTC. Its translation: CSVARGPEAEQYF.

This clone was observed a handful of times. The chain has TRBV30 and TRBJ1-2; D is perhaps TRBD1 (5 bases). Trimming took off 5 bases at V and 4 bases at J, with 17 bases between the two ends. The CDR3 spans 14 residues. Germline lookup yields CDR1 GTSNPN and CDR2 SVGIG (reference sequence). CDR3 region: CAWHMGGGSYGYTF. The CDR3 DNA follows: TGTGCCTGGCATATGGGGGGTGGAAGCTATGGCTACACCTTC.

V and J are TRBV12-5 and TRBJ2-7, with D perhaps TRBD1 (5 bases). V shed 1 base and J shed 0 bases, with 10 bases lying between them. The CDR3 is 15 residues long. The germline V gene encodes CDR1 LGHNT and CDR2 FRNRAP. CDR3 nucleotide sequence: TGTGCTAGTGGTTTGGGGGGCACCCTCTCCTACGAGCAGTACTTC. It encodes CASGLGGTLSYEQYF. Looking up the rest from reference TRBV12-5 and TRBJ2-7 gives the full variable domain: DARVTQTPRHKVTEMGQEVTMRCQPILGHNTVFWYRQTMMQGLELLAYFRNRAPLDDSGMPKDRFSAEMPDATLATLKIQPSEPRDSAVYFCASGLGGTLSYEQYFGPGTRLTVT.

V and J are TRBV6-1 and TRBJ2-3, with TRBD2 matching 11 bases. Germline values: CDR1 MNHNS, CDR2 SASEGT. The CDR3 runs to 17 residues. V was clipped by 2 bases and J by 1 base; unmatched bases: 5. CDR3 nucleotides: TGTGCCAGCAGTGAACACACACTAGCGGGGGGCACAGATACGCAGTATTTT. As protein: CASSEHTLAGGTDTQYF.

The chain links TRBV23-1 to TRBJ2-1, with 10 bases identical to TRBD2. TRBV23-1 is an open reading frame, and its role is uncertain. The CDR3 has 19 amino acids. V lost 0 bases and J lost 1; bases outside the gene matches: 9. The CDR3 is CASSQSVPSGGPSYNEQFF. CDR3 DNA sequence: TGCGCCAGCAGTCAATCAGTCCCTAGCGGGGGTCCATCCTACAATGAGCAGTTCTTC.

This chain joins TRBV5-1 and TRBJ2-5; D might be TRBD1 (5 bases). Germline CDR1 is SGHRS and CDR2 is YFSETQ. CDR3 length: 14 amino acids. V was pared by 0 bases and J by 2 bases, with 8 bases between. The CDR3 reads CASSLEGVQETQYF. The CDR3 DNA follows: TGCGCCAGCAGCTTGGAAGGGGTTCAAGAGACCCAGTACTTC.

The chain joins TRBV6-4 to TRBJ2-1, with D possibly TRBD2 on 6 matching bases. Between the trimmed V and J ends, which lost 6 bases and 1 base, there was a span of 13 bases. In germline, CDR1 is MRHNA, CDR2 SNTAGT. This CDR3 is 15 amino acids long. The CDR3 DNA follows: TGTGCCAGCAGCCTAACTAGCAGTTCCTACAATGAGCAGTTCTTC. It yields the protein CASSLTSSSYNEQFF.

The rearrangement links TRBV13 to TRBJ2-7, with TRBD1 matching 8 bases. Unmatched junction bases numbered 12, after V lost 4 bases and J lost 7 bases. CDR3 length: 15 amino acids. Germline CDR1 and CDR2: PRHDT and FYEKMQ (reference sequence). CDR3 DNA: TGTGCCAGCAGCTCGGACAGGGAGACTTTTGGGGAGCAGTACTTC. It codes for CASSSDRETFGEQYF.

The chain combines TRBV7-2 with TRBJ1-2, with unresolved D. This CDR3 region has 14 residues. Germline CDR1 reads SGHTA; CDR2 reads FQGNSA. V shed 1 base and J shed 8 bases, with 14 bases lying between them. The CDR3: CASSLGSDGGGYTF. DNA for the CDR3: TGTGCCAGCAGCTTAGGGTCCGACGGAGGGGGCTACACCTTC.

This rearrangement joins TRBV4-1 to TRBJ1-2, with D perhaps matching TRBD1 (6 bases). This CDR3 contains 16 residues. V lost 3 bases and J 7 bases, leaving 21 bases between the germline ends. Germline CDR1 is MGHRA and CDR2 is YSYEKL. The CDR3 spells CASSQAGNRDLGGYTF. The CDR3 DNA follows: TGCGCCAGCAGCCAGGCAGGGAACAGGGATCTGGGTGGCTACACCTTC.

V gene TRBV7-2 combines with J gene TRBJ2-5; D is uncertain. Looked up from germline, CDR1 is SGHTA and CDR2 is FQGNSA. V was clipped by 2 bases and J by 5 bases, with 6 bases between them. This CDR3 region has 12 residues. Written as DNA, the CDR3 is TGTGCCAGCAGCTTAAATGCGGAGACCCAGTACTTC. Protein product: CASSLNAETQYF.

This clone has a single count. This chain's CDR3 is CASWDRALQETQYF. In DNA, the CDR3 is TGTGCCAGCTGGGACAGGGCGCTCCAAGAGACCCAGTACTTC. The chain carries TRBV5-4 and TRBJ2-5; 9 nucleotides line up with TRBD1. The trim removed 7 bases at V and 1 base at J, leaving 5 bases unmatched. Looked up from germline, CDR1 is SGHNT and CDR2 is YYREEE (reference sequence). The CDR3 loop spans 14 amino acids.

The chain employs TRBV11-3 and TRBJ2-2; 8 positions agree with TRBD1. V shed 5 bases, J shed 3 bases, and the junction held 17 bases outside the gene matches. This CDR3 is 19 amino acids long. Germline V gene sequence: CDR1 SGHNT, CDR2 YENEEA. The CDR3 nucleotides are TGTGCCAGCAGCCCCGAGGTTGTTCAGGGGGCAGAGGACACCGGGGAGCTGTTTTTT. Translated: CASSPEVVQGAEDTGELFF.

This rearrangement joins TRBV5-1 to TRBJ1-2; TRBD1 matches at 7 bases. The ends lost 4 bases at V and 0 bases at J; junction bases unmatched: 6. The CDR3 length is 15 residues. Germline V gene data show CDR1 as SGHRS and CDR2 as YFSETQ. CDR3 nucleotides: TGCGCCAGCAGCACCGGGACAGCCACTAACTATGGCTACACCTTC. Translated, it gives CASSTGTATNYGYTF.